This is a list of T cell receptor beta chains from one sample in a study of early stage breast cancer tumors. Sequenced by immunoSEQ multiplex PCR; TCRdb stores in-frame clones only, minus some. Altogether under 35,000 clones are present, approximately 84% being singletons, with the ten largest covering over 8.5%. Sequenced: blood. These receptors originate from a person aged 45-60 years with breast cancer. CDR3s include the opening cysteine and the closing phenylalanine or tryptophan. D genes are given only for firm matches. Some rows have no size entry. The others give once, few or many, or a class for an expanded clone.

cdr3_aa cdr3_nt v_call clone_size j_call d_call
CASSLGLAGGLAKNIQYF TGTGCCAGCAGCTTGGGACTAGCGGGAGGCCTAGCCAAAAACATTCAGTACTTC TRBV5-4 - TRBJ2-4 TRBD2
CASSYREKLFF TGTGCCAGCAGTTATAGAGAAAAACTGTTTTTT TRBV6-6 - TRBJ1-4 -
CASSIQGGPQYF TGTGCCAGCAGCATACAGGGAGGGCCGCAGTACTTC TRBV6-5 - TRBJ2-7 -
CASNMDRSSYEQYF TGTGCCAGCAACATGGACAGAAGCTCCTACGAGCAGTACTTC TRBV7-9 - TRBJ2-7 -
CASSLGFAGAAGYEQYF TGTGCCAGCAGCTTGGGCTTTGCGGGGGCTGCAGGCTACGAGCAGTACTTC TRBV5-4 - TRBJ2-7 -
CASSGGTSGGFQETQYF TGTGCCAGCAGCGGCGGGACTAGCGGGGGGTTCCAAGAGACCCAGTACTTC TRBV11-1 - TRBJ2-5 TRBD2
CASSFGGPYEQYF TGTGCCAGCAGCTTTGGGGGTCCCTACGAGCAGTACTTC TRBV7-9 - TRBJ2-7 -
CASAELPAGANYEQYF TGCGCCAGTGCTGAGCTCCCGGCAGGCGCGAATTACGAGCAGTACTTC TRBV5-1 - TRBJ2-7 -
CASSSGQSSGNTIYF TGTGCCAGCTCGTCGGGACAGAGCTCTGGAAACACCATATATTTT TRBV18 - TRBJ1-3 TRBD1
CASVSPGVQETQYF TGTGCCAGCGTATCCCCAGGCGTCCAAGAGACCCAGTACTTC TRBV7-9 - TRBJ2-5 -
CASSLLKEGQGYTF TGTGCCAGCAGCTTATTGAAGGAAGGACAAGGCTACACCTTC TRBV7-9 - TRBJ1-2 -
CASSLGTVSPLHF TGTGCCAGCAGCTTGGGGACAGTATCACCCCTCCACTTT TRBV5-4 - TRBJ1-6 -
CATSEGITDTQYF TGTGCCACCTCCGAGGGGATAACAGATACGCAGTATTTT TRBV28 once TRBJ2-3 -
CASSLASNEQFF TGTGCCAGCAGCTTAGCTAGCAATGAGCAGTTCTTC TRBV7-6 - TRBJ2-1 -
CASSPGTGTDRNQPQHF TGCGCCAGCAGCCCCGGGACAGGGACAGATCGCAATCAGCCCCAGCATTTT TRBV4-3 - TRBJ1-5 TRBD1
CASSLIVSGGYTF TGTGCCAGCAGCTTAATAGTGTCGGGCGGCTACACCTTC TRBV9 - TRBJ1-2 -
CASSGGDKNLNTEAFF TGTGCCAGCAGCGGGGGGGACAAGAACTTGAACACTGAAGCTTTCTTT TRBV9 - TRBJ1-1 -
CASSSTGLPEAFF TGTGCCAGCAGCTCGACAGGGCTCCCGGAAGCTTTCTTT TRBV5-4 - TRBJ1-1 TRBD1
CATHGLADNEQFF TGTGCCACCCACGGACTAGCGGACAATGAGCAGTTCTTC TRBV6-1 - TRBJ2-1 TRBD2
CAWRKSSTSGRVRTDTQYF TGTGCCTGGAGGAAATCATCCACTAGCGGGAGGGTGAGGACAGATACGCAGTATTTT TRBV30 - TRBJ2-3 TRBD2
CASSLSAGTEAFF TGTGCCAGCAGCTTAAGCGCGGGTACTGAAGCTTTCTTT TRBV7-7 - TRBJ1-1 -
CASSLRQGNTGELFF TGTGCCAGCAGCTTGCGACAGGGGAATACCGGGGAGCTGTTTTTT TRBV11-3 - TRBJ2-2 TRBD1
CATGNSCYSYNEQFF TGTGCCACCGGAAATAGCTGCTACTCCTACAATGAGCAGTTCTTC TRBV21-1 - TRBJ2-1 -
CASSPSPGQSNSPLHF TGTGCCAGCTCACCATCACCGGGACAGTCTAATTCACCCCTCCACTTT TRBV18 - TRBJ1-6 TRBD1
CASSGPWGTDTQYF TGTGCCAGCAGCGGCCCGTGGGGCACAGATACGCAGTATTTT TRBV21-1 - TRBJ2-3 -
CASSGQFLGSGNTIYF TGTGCCAGCAGTGGTCAGTTCCTCGGCTCTGGAAACACCATATATTTT TRBV6-1 - TRBJ1-3 -
CATRLAGVADEQFF TGTGCCACCAGATTAGCGGGCGTGGCTGATGAGCAGTTCTTC TRBV15 - TRBJ2-1 TRBD2
CASSLDTPPKGVMPLHF TGTGCCAGCAGCTTAGATACTCCTCCTAAGGGTGTAATGCCCCTCCACTTT TRBV7-2 - TRBJ1-6 -
CASSPGGVGTYEQYF TGTGCCAGCAGCCCTGGTGGAGTGGGGACCTACGAGCAGTACTTC TRBV5-4 - TRBJ2-7 -
CASSLPSGYNEQFF TGTGCCAGCAGCCTACCTAGCGGATACAATGAGCAGTTCTTC TRBV7-8 - TRBJ2-1 TRBD2
CASRDRTVITEQYF TGTGCCAGCAGGGACCGGACAGTTATCACCGAGCAGTACTTC TRBV2 - TRBJ2-7 -
CASQTSGSTDTQYF TGTGCCAGCCAAACTTCCGGGAGCACAGATACGCAGTATTTT TRBV6-5 - TRBJ2-3 -
CASSSNRGLNEKLFF TGTGCCAGCAGCAGCAACAGGGGGCTGAATGAAAAACTGTTTTTT TRBV5-4 - TRBJ1-4 TRBD1
CASSWTGRSYEQYF TGCGCCAGCAGTTGGACAGGGAGATCCTACGAGCAGTACTTC TRBV4-1 - TRBJ2-7 TRBD1
CAISESGQGANGANVLTF TGTGCCATCAGTGAGTCTGGACAGGGGGCGAATGGGGCCAACGTCCTGACTTTC TRBV10-3 - TRBJ2-6 TRBD1
CAPLGQGADEQYF TGTGCCCCCCTCGGCCAGGGGGCGGACGAGCAGTACTTC TRBV5-3 - TRBJ2-7 TRBD1
CSVVRGIMNTEAFF TGCAGCGTTGTGAGGGGAATCATGAACACTGAAGCTTTCTTT TRBV29-1 few TRBJ1-1 -
CASGRTGSAEKLFF TGCGCCAGCGGTCGAACCGGGTCCGCTGAAAAACTGTTTTTT TRBV5-1 - TRBJ1-4 -
CASRVTSGANVLTF TGTGCCAGCAGGGTTACCTCTGGGGCCAACGTCCTGACTTTC TRBV7-9 - TRBJ2-6 -
CASSQDGQGGGYTF TGCGCCAGCAGCCAAGACGGGCAGGGGGGAGGCTACACCTTC TRBV4-3 - TRBJ1-2 TRBD1
CASSLDPSQPQHF TGTGCCAGCAGCTTAGACCCAAGTCAGCCCCAGCATTTT TRBV11-2 - TRBJ1-5 -
CASSNPGAGLYNEQFF TGCGCCAGCAGCAACCCTGGGGCGGGGCTTTACAATGAGCAGTTCTTC TRBV5-1 - TRBJ2-1 -
CASSTRTSGTDTQYF TGTGCCAGCAGCACGAGGACTAGCGGCACAGATACGCAGTATTTT TRBV7-2 - TRBJ2-3 TRBD2
CAISDARETTDTQYF TGTGCCATCAGTGACGCCCGGGAAACGACAGATACGCAGTATTTT TRBV10-3 - TRBJ2-3 -
CASGLVPGARSFPEAFF TGTGCTAGTGGTTTGGTACCGGGGGCGCGCTCGTTCCCTGAAGCTTTCTTT TRBV12-5 - TRBJ1-1 -
CASSTGGGGYGYTF TGCGCCAGCAGCACAGGGGGCGGAGGCTATGGCTACACCTTC TRBV4-1 - TRBJ1-2 TRBD1
CSVEGARTASSYNEQFF TGCAGCGTTGAAGGGGCGAGGACAGCGAGCTCCTACAATGAGCAGTTCTTC TRBV29-1 - TRBJ2-1 -
CASSMSRGRGTDTQYF TGTGCCAGTAGTATGTCCAGGGGGCGAGGCACAGATACGCAGTATTTT TRBV19 - TRBJ2-3 TRBD1
CASSQDIVGEKLFF TGTGCCAGCAGCCAAGATATAGTTGGTGAAAAACTGTTTTTT TRBV14 - TRBJ1-4 -
CASSVAGGSTDTQYF TGTGCCAGCAGCGTAGCGGGAGGATCCACAGATACGCAGTATTTT TRBV9 - TRBJ2-3 TRBD2
CASSFVFDLSTDTQYF TGTGCCAGCAGCTTCGTCTTCGATTTGAGCACAGATACGCAGTATTTT TRBV5-6 - TRBJ2-3 -
CAIGDLGRGGTDTQYF TGTGCCATCGGGGACTTGGGAAGGGGAGGAACAGATACGCAGTATTTT TRBV10-3 - TRBJ2-3 -
CASSLGQGVGEQYF TGTGCCAGCAGCTTAGGACAGGGGGTCGGCGAGCAGTACTTC TRBV7-7 - TRBJ2-7 TRBD1
CASSIAGRGYTF TGTGCCAGTAGTATAGCCGGTAGAGGCTACACCTTC TRBV19 - TRBJ1-2 -